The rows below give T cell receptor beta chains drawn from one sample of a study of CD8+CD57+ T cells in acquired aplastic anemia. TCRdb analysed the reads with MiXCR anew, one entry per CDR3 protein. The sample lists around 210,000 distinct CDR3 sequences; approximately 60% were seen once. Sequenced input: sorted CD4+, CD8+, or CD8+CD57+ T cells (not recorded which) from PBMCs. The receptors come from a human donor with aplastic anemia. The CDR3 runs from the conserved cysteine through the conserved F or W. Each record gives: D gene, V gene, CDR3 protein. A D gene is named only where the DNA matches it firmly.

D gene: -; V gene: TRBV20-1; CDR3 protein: CSAPLAQQYF
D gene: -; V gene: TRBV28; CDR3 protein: CASGIQGGRRQSKETQYF
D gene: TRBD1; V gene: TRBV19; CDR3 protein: CASSTGTATNEKLFF
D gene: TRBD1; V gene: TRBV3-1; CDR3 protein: CASSQGHPGTGAETQYF
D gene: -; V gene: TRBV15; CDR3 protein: CATSRAQKETQYF
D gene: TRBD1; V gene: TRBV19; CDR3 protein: CASRSGGASDGYTF
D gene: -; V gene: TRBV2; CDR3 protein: CASSEATGENSPLHF
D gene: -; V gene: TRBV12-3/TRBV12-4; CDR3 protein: CASSLEWSTIYF
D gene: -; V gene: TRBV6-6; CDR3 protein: CAEGTTSNQPQHF
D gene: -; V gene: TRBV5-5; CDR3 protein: CASTQGMGTYEQYF
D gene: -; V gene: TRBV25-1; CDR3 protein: CASSLKLGETQYF
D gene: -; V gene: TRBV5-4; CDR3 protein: CASSPRATGELFF
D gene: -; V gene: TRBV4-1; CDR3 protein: CASSQERQTEQYF
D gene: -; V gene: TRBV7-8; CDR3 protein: CASSLAWWNTEAFF
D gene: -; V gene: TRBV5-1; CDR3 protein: CASSTGQRVDTQYF
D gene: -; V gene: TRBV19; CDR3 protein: CASSIRGFNEKLFF
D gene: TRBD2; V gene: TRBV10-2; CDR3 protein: CASWSGRVGTGELFF
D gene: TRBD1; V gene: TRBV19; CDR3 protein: CASSIQGGTEAFF
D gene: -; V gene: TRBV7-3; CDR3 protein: CASSASGGSGNEQFF
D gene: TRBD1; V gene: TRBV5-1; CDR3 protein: CASSSLGQGIGLEQYF
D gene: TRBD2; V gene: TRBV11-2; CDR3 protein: CASSSGLAGTQETQYF
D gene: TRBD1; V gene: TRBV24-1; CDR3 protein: CATSDSSTGIQPQHF
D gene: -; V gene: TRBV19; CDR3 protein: CASSARTSNQPQHF
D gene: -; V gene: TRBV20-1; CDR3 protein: CSAEDRGLGYTF
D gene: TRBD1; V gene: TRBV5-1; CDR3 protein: CASRGQGAGEQYF
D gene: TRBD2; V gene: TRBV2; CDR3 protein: CATKWGGETQYF
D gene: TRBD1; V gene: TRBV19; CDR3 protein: CASSMTGGQNYGYTF
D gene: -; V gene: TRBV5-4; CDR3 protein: CASSLGGTQQTYEQYF
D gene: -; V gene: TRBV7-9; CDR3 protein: CASSTDYNEQFF
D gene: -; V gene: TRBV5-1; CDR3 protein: CASSPELSPEAFF
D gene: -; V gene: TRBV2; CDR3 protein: CASSAQGRNQPQHF
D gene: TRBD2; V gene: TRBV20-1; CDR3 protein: CSAPVSGSGQETQYF
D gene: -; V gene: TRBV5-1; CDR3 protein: CASSPGTFGETQYF
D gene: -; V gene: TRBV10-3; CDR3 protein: CAISEPVKLLNEQFF
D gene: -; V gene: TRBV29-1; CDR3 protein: CSARTPMTSKLWRADEQFF
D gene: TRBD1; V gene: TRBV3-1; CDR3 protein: CASSQRTGRGEQYF
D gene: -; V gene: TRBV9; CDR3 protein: CASTRMDSDTQYF
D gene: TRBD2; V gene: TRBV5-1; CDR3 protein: CASSPGAGDYNEQFF
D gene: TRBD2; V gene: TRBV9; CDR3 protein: CASSPGLAGVQETQYF
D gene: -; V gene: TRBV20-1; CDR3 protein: CSASPPTQYF